Listed here are 17 T cell receptor beta chains from one sample, sequenced in a study of T cells in narcolepsy. Only in-frame clones appear in the TCRdb table, and some are missing; sequencing was by immunoSEQ multiplex PCR. The sample lists about 31,000 clones, approximately 78% occurring once. Input material: CD45RA- memory CD4+ T cells from PBMCs. These TCRs come from a human donor with narcolepsy.

This chain links TRBV2 with TRBJ1-6; the D is unclear. Germline V gene lookup returns CDR1 SNHLY and CDR2 FYNNEI. V lost 11 bases to trimming and J lost 0 bases, with 8 bases between them. This CDR3 has 13 amino acids. CDR3 residues: CAGARSYNSPLHF. The CDR3 nucleotides read TGTGCCGGTGCCCGCTCCTATAATTCACCCCTCCACTTT. The full variable domain, with the rest looked up from reference TRBV2 and TRBJ1-6, is EPEVTQTPSHQVTQMGQEVILRCVPISNHLYFYWYRQILGQKVEFLVSFYNNEISEKSEIFDDQFSVERPDGSNFTLKIRSTKLEDSAMYFCAGARSYNSPLHFGNGTRLTVT.

This chain links TRBV5-1 with TRBJ2-3; D possibly corresponds to TRBD1 (7 bases). Germline values: CDR1 SGHRS, CDR2 YFSETQ. CDR3 length: 14 amino acids. The ends were cut back, 4 bases at V and 3 bases at J, with 12 bases in the middle. This CDR3 reads CASSRGTVTDTQYF. For the CDR3, the DNA is TGCGCCAGCAGCCGGGGGACAGTTACAGATACGCAGTATTTT.

The sample holds a few counts of this clone. The chain links TRBV30 to TRBJ1-5, with 11 bases fitting TRBD1. The J segment lost 7 bases and the V segment lost 0 bases, leaving 2 bases of the junction unmatched. The CDR3 runs 14 residues. The V gene's germline CDR1 is GTSNPN and CDR2 SVGIG (reference sequence). For the CDR3, the DNA is TGTGCCTGGAGTGTGGGACAGGGGGGGCAGCCCCAGCATTTT. Protein sequence: CAWSVGQGGQPQHF.

V and J are TRBV7-9 and TRBJ1-5, with TRBD1 matching over 7 bases. V shed 5 bases, J shed 2 bases, and the junction held 9 bases outside the gene matches. This CDR3 has 16 residues. Germline values: CDR1 SEHNR, CDR2 FQNEAQ (reference sequence). CDR3 protein: CASSPQGGSGNQPQHF. Here the CDR3 DNA reads TGTGCCAGCAGCCCCCAGGGGGGCTCAGGCAATCAGCCCCAGCATTTT.

The V gene is TRBV6-5, the J gene TRBJ2-3, with D unclear. The ends were cut back, 0 bases at V and 0 bases at J, with 7 bases in the middle. This CDR3 comprises 15 residues. The V gene's germline CDR1 is MNHEY and CDR2 SVGAGI. CDR3 coding DNA: TGTGCCAGCAGTTACTCACCAGGTAGCACAGATACGCAGTATTTT. This codes for CASSYSPGSTDTQYF.

In its sample, this clone was seen once. J is TRBJ2-3 and V is TRBV19; no clear D. CDR3 length: 16 residues. V lost 3 bases to trimming and J lost 0 bases, with 13 bases between them. Germline CDR1 reads LNHDA; CDR2 reads SQIVND (reference sequence). As DNA, the CDR3 is TGTGCCAGTAGTATTGGAATGGTTCCTAGCACAGATACGCAGTATTTT. Protein product: CASSIGMVPSTDTQYF.

This chain links TRBV6-5 with TRBJ2-5, with D possibly TRBD2 on 6 matching bases. The closer fit of TRBJ2-7 to the DNA end suggests the J call may be wrong. Germline-derived CDR1 and CDR2 are MNHEY and SVGAGI. This CDR3 has 15 residues. As DNA, the CDR3 is TGTGCCAGCAGCCTAGACGCGGGGTTAGGCTACGAGCAGTACTTC. This sequence encodes CASSLDAGLGYEQYF.

The chain carries TRBV6-6 and TRBJ1-6; 10 nucleotides agree with TRBD1. The CDR3 runs 15 residues. Germline CDR1 and CDR2: MNHNY and SVGAGI (reference sequence). The ends lost 5 bases at V and 9 bases at J; junction bases unmatched: 7. The CDR3 protein is CASSHRDRGSSPLHF. As DNA, the CDR3 is TGTGCCAGCAGTCACCGGGACAGGGGCTCTTCACCCCTCCACTTT.

This sequence joins TRBV27 and TRBJ2-3; D is unresolved. Between the trimmed V and J ends, which lost 2 bases and 5 bases, there was a span of 14 bases. The CDR3 extends over 15 amino acids. Germline V gives CDR1 MNHEY, CDR2 SMNVEV (reference sequence). The CDR3 nucleotides are TGTGCCAGCAGTTTAAGCCTGGGATGGGGAGATACGCAGTATTTT. This translates into CASSLSLGWGDTQYF.

The genes are TRBV2 and TRBJ1-5; D gene uncertain. V dropped 4 bases and J dropped 4 bases, with 5 bases sitting between them. Germline lookup yields CDR1 SNHLY and CDR2 FYNNEI. The CDR3 loop spans 12 amino acids. The CDR3 DNA sequence: TGTGCCAGCAGTGGGCAGAATCAGCCCCAGCATTTT. This encodes CASSGQNQPQHF.

This clone was seen only once. The V call is TRBV30, the J call TRBJ1-1, with D hard to call. The CDR3 length is 13 residues. Germline V gene lookup returns CDR1 GTSNPN and CDR2 SVGIG (reference sequence). The V end was cut by 4 bases, the J end by 6 bases, with 15 bases between. In nucleotides, the CDR3 is TGTGCCTGGACCCAAAACCCGGACCCTGAAGCTTTCTTT. It translates to CAWTQNPDPEAFF.

The chain joins TRBV12-5 to TRBJ2-7; 11 bases fit TRBD1. Trimming took 1 base from V and 4 from J; bases not matched to a gene: 0. The CDR3 covers 14 residues. Germline V gene lookup returns CDR1 LGHNT and CDR2 FRNRAP. The CDR3, as DNA: TGTGCTAGTGGTTTGGGGGACAGGGGGTACGAGCAGTACTTC. The encoded protein is CASGLGDRGYEQYF.

The V call is TRBV6-1, the J call TRBJ2-1; 9 bases line up with TRBD2. The J segment lost 4 bases and the V segment lost 10 bases, leaving 11 bases of the junction unmatched. Germline V lookup: CDR1 MNHNS, CDR2 SASEGT. The CDR3 sequence is 15 residues long. This CDR3 is CATGESGGTYNEQFF. The CDR3 DNA sequence: TGTGCCACAGGCGAAAGCGGGGGGACTTACAATGAGCAGTTCTTC.

This clone was seen once. V is TRBV7-9 and J is TRBJ1-5; D might be TRBD1 (6 bases). This CDR3 is built from 15 residues. Looked up from germline, CDR1 is SEHNR and CDR2 is FQNEAQ (reference sequence). The germline V and J ends were trimmed by 1 base and 7 bases, with 14 bases remaining between them. CDR3 region: CASSLVSGGGQPQHF. Written as DNA, the CDR3 is TGTGCCAGCAGCTTAGTATCAGGAGGGGGACAGCCCCAGCATTTT. Based on the CDR3 plus reference TRBV7-9 and TRBJ1-5, the full variable domain is DTGVSQNPRHKITKRGQNVTFRCDPISEHNRLYWYRQTLGQGPEFLTYFQNEAQLEKSRLLSDRFSAERPKGSFSTLEIQRTEQGDSAMYLCASSLVSGGGQPQHFGDGTRLSIL.

This clone was seen just once. This chain connects TRBV7-3 to TRBJ2-7; TRBD2 might be the D (5 bases). Trimming cost V 5 bases and J 5 bases, with 13 bases left between them. Germline V CDR1 and CDR2: SGHTA, FQGTGA. This CDR3 spans 13 amino acids. The CDR3 protein is CASSQGLSDEQYF. Written as DNA, the CDR3 is TGTGCCAGCAGCCAAGGACTTTCGGACGAGCAGTACTTC. Looking up the rest from reference TRBV7-3 and TRBJ2-7 gives the full variable domain: GAGVSQTPSNKVTEKGKYVELRCDPISGHTALYWYRQSLGQGPEFLIYFQGTGAADDSGLPNDRFFAVRPEGSVSTLKIQRTERGDSAVYLCASSQGLSDEQYFGPGTRLTVT.

V is TRBV7-7 and J is TRBJ2-6; 8 nucleotides line up with TRBD1. The CDR3 length is 17 residues. Per the germline V gene, CDR1 is SSHAT and CDR2 is FNYEAQ (reference sequence). With 4 bases clipped from V and 0 bases from J, the junction kept 5 bases outside the gene matches. The chain's CDR3 is CASSSGTGRSGANVLTF. Written as DNA, the CDR3 is TGTGCCAGCAGCTCAGGGACAGGCCGCTCTGGGGCCAACGTCCTGACTTTC.

This chain links TRBV5-1 with TRBJ2-5; 14 nucleotides line up with TRBD2. The germline V gene encodes CDR1 SGHRS and CDR2 YFSETQ. There are 16 residues in the CDR3. Trimming removed 0 bases from V and 2 bases from J; junction bases left unmatched: 0. The CDR3 DNA follows: TGCGCCAGCAGCTTGGGACTAGCGGGGGGGCAAGAGACCCAGTACTTC. Translation gives CASSLGLAGGQETQYF.